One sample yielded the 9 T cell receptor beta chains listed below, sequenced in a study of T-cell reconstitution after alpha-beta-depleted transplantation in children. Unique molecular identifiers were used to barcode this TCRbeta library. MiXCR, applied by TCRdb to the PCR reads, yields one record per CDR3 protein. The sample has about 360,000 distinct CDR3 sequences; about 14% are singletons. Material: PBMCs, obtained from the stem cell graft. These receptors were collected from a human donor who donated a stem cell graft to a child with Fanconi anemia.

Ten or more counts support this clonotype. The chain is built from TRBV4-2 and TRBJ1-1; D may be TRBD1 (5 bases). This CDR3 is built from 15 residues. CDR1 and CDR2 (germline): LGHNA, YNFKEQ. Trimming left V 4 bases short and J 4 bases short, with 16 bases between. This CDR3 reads CASSLGKGLITEAFF. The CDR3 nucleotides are TGTGCCAGCAGCCTAGGCAAGGGGCTCATCACTGAAGCTTTCTTT.

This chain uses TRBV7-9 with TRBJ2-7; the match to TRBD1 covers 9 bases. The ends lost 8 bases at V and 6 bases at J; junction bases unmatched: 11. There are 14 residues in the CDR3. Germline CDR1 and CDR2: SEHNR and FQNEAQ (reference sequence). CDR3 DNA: TGTGCCAGCTTTCCGGGACAGGGTTACTCCGAGCAGTACTTC. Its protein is CASFPGQGYSEQYF.

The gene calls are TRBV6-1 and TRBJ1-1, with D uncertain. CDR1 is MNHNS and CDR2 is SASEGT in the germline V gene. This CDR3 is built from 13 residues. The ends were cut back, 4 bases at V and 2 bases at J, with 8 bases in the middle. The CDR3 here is CASSASLNTEAFF. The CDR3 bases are TGTGCCAGCAGTGCTTCACTTAACACTGAAGCTTTCTTT.

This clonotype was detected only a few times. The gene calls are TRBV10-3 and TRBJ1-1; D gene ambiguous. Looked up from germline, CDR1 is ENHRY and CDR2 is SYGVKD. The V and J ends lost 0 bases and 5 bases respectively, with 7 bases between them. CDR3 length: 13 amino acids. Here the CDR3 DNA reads TGTGCCATCAGTGAGTCGTTCGGGACTGAAGCTTTCTTT. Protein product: CAISESFGTEAFF.

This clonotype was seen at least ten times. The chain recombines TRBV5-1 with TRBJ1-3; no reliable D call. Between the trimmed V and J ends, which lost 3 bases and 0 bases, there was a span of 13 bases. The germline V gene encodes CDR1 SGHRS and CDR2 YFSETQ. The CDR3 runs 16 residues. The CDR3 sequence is CASSWGLRDSGNTIYF. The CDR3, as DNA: TGCGCCAGCAGCTGGGGTTTGCGGGACTCTGGAAACACCATATATTTT.

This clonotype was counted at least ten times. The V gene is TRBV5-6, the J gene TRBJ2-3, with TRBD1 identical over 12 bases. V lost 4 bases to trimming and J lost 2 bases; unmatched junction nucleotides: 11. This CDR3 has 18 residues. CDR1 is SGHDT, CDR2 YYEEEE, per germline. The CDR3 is CASSVGTGGGLLTDTQYF. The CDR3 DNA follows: TGTGCCAGCAGCGTGGGGACAGGGGGCGGTTTACTCACAGATACGCAGTATTTT.

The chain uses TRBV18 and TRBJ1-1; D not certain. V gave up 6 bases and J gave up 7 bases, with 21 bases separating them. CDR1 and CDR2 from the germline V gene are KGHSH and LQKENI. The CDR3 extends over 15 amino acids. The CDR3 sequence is CASSQMTHPEGEAFF. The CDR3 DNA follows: TGTGCCAGCTCTCAGATGACGCACCCCGAGGGTGAAGCTTTCTTT.

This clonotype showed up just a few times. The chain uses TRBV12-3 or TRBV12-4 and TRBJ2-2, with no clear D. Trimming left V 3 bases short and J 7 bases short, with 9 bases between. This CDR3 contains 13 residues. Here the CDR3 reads CASSFPGRGELFF. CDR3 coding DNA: TGTGCCAGCAGTTTCCCCGGGCGCGGGGAGCTGTTTTTT.

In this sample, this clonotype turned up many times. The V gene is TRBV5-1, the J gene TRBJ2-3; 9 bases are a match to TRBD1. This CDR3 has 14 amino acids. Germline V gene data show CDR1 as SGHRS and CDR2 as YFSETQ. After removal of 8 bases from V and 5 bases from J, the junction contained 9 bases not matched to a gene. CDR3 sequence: CASRNRGHGDTQYF. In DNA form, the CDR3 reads TGCGCCAGTCGGAACAGGGGGCACGGAGATACGCAGTATTTT. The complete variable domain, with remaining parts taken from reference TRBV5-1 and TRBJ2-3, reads KAGVTQTPRYLIKTRGQQVTLSCSPISGHRSVSWYQQTPGQGLQFLFEYFSETQRNKGNFPGRFSGRQFSNSRSEMNVSTLELGDSALYLCASRNRGHGDTQYFGPGTRLTVL.